Sequencing of this T cell receptor (beta chain) was carried out in a study of CD8+ T cells in alopecia areata (dated by TCRdb to 2016 to 2018). As for the study more broadly: The treated patients took part in an open-label pilot trial in which moderate-to-severe alopecia areata was treated with oral tofacitinib at 5 to 10 mg twice daily. Patients stayed on tofacitinib for 6 to 18 months and then had 6 months of follow-up off drug so that delayed response and recurrence could be assessed. In treated patients, disease severity was measured using the SALT score, which gives the percentage of scalp surface area affected. The study used high-throughput TCRbeta sequencing to examine T cell clonal expansion in alopecia areata, in both the C3H/HeJ mouse model and human patients. Scalp tissue and sorted CD4+ and CD8+ peripheral blood T cells from patchy and totalis/universalis alopecia areata patients and from healthy controls were covered by human TCRbeta sequencing. Biopsies were taken from tofacitinib-treated patients at baseline and again at 4 and 24 weeks into treatment, and several of those patients also had a later scalp biopsy. Scalp clonality was compared among normal scalp (n=4), patchy alopecia areata scalp (n=8), and alopecia totalis/universalis scalp (n=8). RNA was extracted with the PAXgene miRNA kit for fixed scalp, the miRNeasy kit for PBMCs, and the RNeasy kit for mouse skin. immunoSEQ multiplex PCR using 35 Vbeta forward primers and 13 Jbeta reverse primers was used to amplify TCRbeta CDR3 regions.

Taken from cysteine to phenylalanine, the CDR3 has 15 residues. Only the CDR3 DNA stays, 45 bases, in frame from base 1. The germline V gene supplies CDR1 MGHDK and CDR2 SYGVNS. Trimming removed 6 bases from V and 4 bases from J; the gene matches leave 8 bases unexplained. Overall results and qualifications from the work: Because the treated cohort was small and had only one nonresponder, larger studies are needed to examine links between baseline CD8+ expansion and response. Scalp TCR repertoire analysis is complicated because resident alphabeta T cells in normal human skin are also sequenced, whereas mouse skin is dominated by gammadelta T cells. Tofacitinib significantly lowered scalp clonality and the number of expanded CD8+ clones among the top 100 scalp clones. Shared TCR sequences between patients were less evident than in mice, which may be partly attributable to HLA diversity in the patient population. Compared with normal scalp, lesional scalp had higher clonality and more expanded CD8+ clones, particularly in alopecia totalis/universalis, a pattern that suggests antigenic drive. During tofacitinib treatment, many expanded lesional clones remained in scalp and blood, and this persistence may partly explain relapse after treatment is stopped.

In light of the paper, this sample's treatment or condition label describes: oral pan-JAK inhibitor, 5-10 mg twice daily. Lesional scalp punch biopsies and peripheral blood were collected from alopecia areata patients. After PBMCs were isolated by density centrifugation and stained for CD3, CD4 and CD8, a FACSAria was used to sort CD4+ and CD8+ T cells. Regarding this clone: This clone's antigen is unknown. Per-base qualities were not stored, and no clone one base away is much larger.

The library was prepared using the immunoSEQ multiplex PCR assay. RNA was extracted from all samples and reverse transcribed into cDNA, which served as template for TCR sequencing. First-strand cDNA was synthesized using SuperScript III with a 2:1 mix of oligo-dT and random hexamers. A synthetic immune receptor repertoire was used to gauge amplification bias, and whatever bias remained was removed computationally. In the paper's pipeline: Raw reads were preprocessed to remove errors, and CDR3 was defined by IMGT conventions from the conserved cysteine to phenylalanine. To get clonality, Shannon entropy was normalized by log2 of the number of productive unique TCRs and the result was subtracted from 1. Scalp TCRbeta sequences were cross-referenced with sorted blood CD4 and CD8 repertoires so that the CD4 or CD8 identity of scalp clones could be inferred. Here the immuneACCESS table is served through TCRdb, limited to in-frame sequences with V and J called. Missing clones are a known gap in these copies; in checked studies unresolved V genes cover under half, and the rest lacks a known reason. V and J calls and clone size are as listed in that table; D and trimming were resolved from the DNA. The sample table holds over 85,000 clones, of which around three quarters were seen once. Around a sixth of the sample is in the top ten clones.

The clonotype comes from a human donor with alopecia areata. Rearrangement joined TRBV25-1 to TRBJ1-2; TRBD1 aligns with 10 central bases. Source: CD8+ T cells sorted from blood, taken between weeks 43 and 45, from a patient treated with tofacitinib. The encoded CDR3 is CASSEPGQGLYGYTF. The base sequence is TGTGCCAGCAGCGAACCGGGACAGGGGCTCTATGGCTACACCTTC.